This record looks at one TCR beta chain sequence and its context. The antigen remains unidentified. The CDR3 is 15 residues long. Germline trimming cut 0 bases from V and 4 bases from J; bases unmatched to any gene: 4. Germline CDR1 is SGDLS and CDR2 is YYNGEE. The data derive from a study of T cells in localized non-small cell lung cancer. Sequenced by immunoSEQ multiplex PCR; TCRdb stores in-frame clones only, minus some. The sample includes approximately 14,000 clones, approximately 90% seen only once; the top ten take roughly 2.8%. Whole-study findings and limits: Heterogeneity remains possible because sequencing was limited to only one tumor region. Within adjacent lung there appeared a median roughly 60 of the top 100 tumor clones. There was higher T cell clonality in uninvolved adjacent lung than in tumor, and it was highest there.

This chain uses TRBV9 with TRBJ2-5, with TRBD1 matching 9 bases. The TCR comes from a man aged 40-75 years with stage III lung adenocarcinoma. This material consisted of peripheral blood mononuclear cells, taken before any cancer treatment. This CDR3 is CASSVATGGRETQYF. The CDR3, as DNA: TGTGCCAGCAGCGTAGCTACAGGGGGCAGAGAGACCCAGTACTTC.